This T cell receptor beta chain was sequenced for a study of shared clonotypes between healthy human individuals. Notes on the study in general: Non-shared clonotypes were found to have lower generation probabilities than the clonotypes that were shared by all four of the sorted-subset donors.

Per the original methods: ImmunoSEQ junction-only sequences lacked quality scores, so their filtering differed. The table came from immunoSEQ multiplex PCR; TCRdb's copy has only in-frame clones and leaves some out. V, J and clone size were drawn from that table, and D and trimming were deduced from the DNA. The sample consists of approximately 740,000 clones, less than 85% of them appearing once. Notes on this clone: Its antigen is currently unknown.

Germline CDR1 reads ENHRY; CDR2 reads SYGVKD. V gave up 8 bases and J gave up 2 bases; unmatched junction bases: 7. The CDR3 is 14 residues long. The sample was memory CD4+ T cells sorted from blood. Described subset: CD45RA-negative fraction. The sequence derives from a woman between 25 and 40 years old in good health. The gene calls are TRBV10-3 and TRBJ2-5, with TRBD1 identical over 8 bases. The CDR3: CAIAAGGEQETQYF. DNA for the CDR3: TGTGCCATCGCGGCAGGGGGCGAGCAAGAGACCCAGTACTTC.